The next 8 T cell receptor beta chains were all read from a single sample in a study of human thymus T cells. The repertoire was sequenced with immunoSEQ multiplex PCR; TCRdb's copy has only in-frame clones and lacks some. Altogether 35,000 to 45,000 clones are present, about 93% being singletons, with the ten largest covering about 0.12%. Sequenced sample: blood. Receptors originate from a boy younger than two with a congenital heart defect but otherwise immunologically healthy.

The chain uses TRBV6-6 and TRBJ2-5; 12 bases match TRBD2. Germline values: CDR1 MNHNY, CDR2 SVGAGI (reference sequence). J gave up 5 bases and V 4 bases, and 8 bases lay outside the gene matches. The CDR3 consists of 16 residues. As DNA, the CDR3 is TGTGCCAGCAGTTGGTTTCTAGCGGGGGGGCGGGAGACCCAGTACTTC. Translating gives CASSWFLAGGRETQYF.

This clone was observed a few times. The V and J genes are TRBV19 and TRBJ1-5, with D possibly matching TRBD1 (6 bases). This CDR3 is 13 amino acids long. Trimming stripped 3 bases from V and 7 bases from J, with 10 bases between. The V gene's germline CDR1 is LNHDA and CDR2 SQIVND (reference sequence). The chain's CDR3 is CASSMGGGQPQHF. The CDR3 DNA sequence: TGTGCCAGTAGTATGGGGGGCGGACAGCCCCAGCATTTT.

The V and J genes are TRBV2 and TRBJ2-7; 9 bases agree with TRBD1. The CDR3 runs to 13 residues. V dropped 8 bases and J dropped 3; count of bases not matched to a gene: 5. In germline, CDR1 is SNHLY, CDR2 FYNNEI. CDR3 residues: CASEGQGIYEQYF. The CDR3 DNA reads as TGTGCCAGCGAGGGACAGGGAATCTACGAGCAGTACTTC.

This chain connects TRBV1 to TRBJ2-3; the table assigns TRBD2, which was not confirmed against the DNA. TRBV1 is marked as a pseudogene. The CDR3 runs to 17 residues. CDR3 residues: CTSSQDLTSGGTDTQYF. CDR3 nucleotide sequence: TGCACCAGCAGCCAAGACCTAACTAGCGGGGGCACAGATACGCAGTATTTT.

The J gene is TRBJ2-2, the V gene TRBV7-2; TRBD2 aligns across 7 bases. V dropped 1 base and J dropped 4; count of bases not matched to a gene: 6. Germline assignment: CDR1 SGHTA and CDR2 FQGNSA. This CDR3 contains 16 residues. CDR3 loop: CASSLGPGRGTGELFF. The CDR3 coding sequence is TGTGCCAGCAGCTTAGGTCCGGGGAGGGGCACCGGGGAGCTGTTTTTT. The variable domain in full, with the rest retrieved from reference TRBV7-2 and TRBJ2-2, is GAGVSQSPSNKVTEKGKDVELRCDPISGHTALYWYRQSLGQGLEFLIYFQGNSAPDKSGLPSDRFSAERTGGSVSTLTIQRTQQEDSAVYLCASSLGPGRGTGELFFGEGSRLTVL.

Notes on this clone: The junction does not match germline at one end; this may be a read error. The chain combines TRBV18 with TRBJ2-1; possibly TRBD2 for D (5 bases). CDR1 KGHSH and CDR2 LQKENI come from the germline V gene. CDR3 length: 13 amino acids. CDR3: CASSQREYSEQFF. The DNA for the CDR3 is TGTGCCAGCTCACAACGGGAATACAGTGAGCAGTTCTTC. Full variable domain (outside the CDR3, taken from reference TRBV18 and TRBJ2-1): NAGVMQNPRHLVRRRGQEARLRCSPMKGHSHVYWYRQLPEEGLKFMVYLQKENIIDESGMPKERFSAEFPKEGPSILRIQQVVRGDSAAYFCASSQREYSEQFFGPGTRLTVL.

The V and J genes are TRBV7-9 and TRBJ2-2, with 7 nucleotides matching TRBD1. V dropped 5 bases and J dropped 1; count of bases not matched to a gene: 7. The CDR3 is 16 amino acids. From germline, CDR1 is SEHNR and CDR2 FQNEAQ (reference sequence). CDR3 coding DNA: TGTGCCAGCAGCCCGAGACGGACAGGGAACACCGGGGAGCTGTTTTTT. This gives the protein CASSPRRTGNTGELFF.

The chain couples TRBV19 to TRBJ2-1; the match to TRBD1 covers 7 bases. J was trimmed by 2 bases and V by 6 bases; bases with no gene match: 4. The length of the CDR3 is 14 residues. Per germline, CDR1 LNHDA and CDR2 SQIVND (reference sequence). DNA for the CDR3: TGTGCCAGTAGGCCGGGACAGCCCTACAATGAGCAGTTCTTC. This sequence encodes CASRPGQPYNEQFF.